This paragraph covers one T cell receptor beta chain sequence. This sample was included in a study of shared clonotypes between healthy human individuals. Between the trimmed V and J ends, which lost 0 bases and 5 bases, there was a span of 10 bases. The CDR3 is 14 residues long. Germline V lookup: CDR1 KGHSH, CDR2 LQKENI. Assay used: immunoSEQ multiplex PCR; TCRdb lists only in-frame clones, some missing. Found here are roughly 1 million clones, about 84% of them singletons; the top ten hold approximately 0.5%. Investigators divided CD4+ cells into CD45RA+ naive and CD45RA-negative memory subsets. V and J are TRBV18 and TRBJ2-5; D gene uncertain. This receptor was taken from a man between 18 and 29 years old in good health. Some clones in this sample may be carry-over from other donors' samples. Sequences were obtained from memory CD4+ T cells from PBMCs. The subset denotes: CD45RA-negative fraction. The CDR3 region is CASSPPGIGETQYF. In DNA form, the CDR3 reads TGTGCCAGCTCACCACCTGGCATCGGTGAGACCCAGTACTTC.